This is a list of T cell receptor beta chains from one sample in a study of cytomegalovirus exposure and HLA in healthy donors. Only in-frame clones appear in the TCRdb table, and some are missing; sequencing was by immunoSEQ multiplex PCR. This sample carries 150,000 or so clones, 60% to 85% of them seen once, and the ten largest clones take 4% to 4.5%. The sequenced sample consisted of PBMCs. Receptor source: a woman aged 40 to 49 in good health and CMV-seronegative. The CDR3 runs from the conserved cysteine through the conserved F or W. D genes are given only for firm matches. Clone sizes are given selectively: once, few, many, or a class where the clone is expanded.

NA,NA,TRBJ2-5,TRBV2,TGTGCCAGCAGGGGCGGGGCCGGGGTAGAGACCCAGTACTTC,CASRGGAGVETQYF
NA,NA,TRBJ1-1,TRBV7-9,TGTGCCAGTGGGGAGGGGCAAACTGAAGCTTTCTTT,CASGEGQTEAFF
TRBD1,NA,TRBJ1-1,TRBV6-1,TGTGCCAGCAGTGAAAGGACAGGGGTTGGCATGAACACTGAAGCTTTCTTT,CASSERTGVGMNTEAFF
NA,NA,TRBJ2-5,TRBV29-1,TGCAGCGTCTGGGGCCAGAAATTACAAGAGACCCAGTACTTC,CSVWGQKLQETQYF
NA,few,TRBJ1-2,TRBV28,TGTGCCAGCAGTTTAGGAGGGTTCTATGGCTACACCTTC,CASSLGGFYGYTF
NA,NA,TRBJ2-3,TRBV5-1,TGCGCCAGCAGCTTCCAGGGGACCGGCACAGATACGCAGTATTTT,CASSFQGTGTDTQYF
NA,NA,TRBJ1-2,TRBV2,TGTGCCAGCAGGGCGCGGGGGGTTAACTATGGCTACACCTTC,CASRARGVNYGYTF
NA,NA,TRBJ1-2,TRBV2,TGTGCCAGCAGTGCCCGATCTGGGGGGGGCGAGGTTGGCTACACCTTC,CASSARSGGGEVGYTF
NA,NA,TRBJ1-1,TRBV7-9,TGTGCCAGCAGCTTGGGGGCCGGGCCTCCTTTGAACACTGAAGCTTTCTTT,CASSLGAGPPLNTEAFF
NA,once,TRBJ2-3,TRBV11-3,TGTGCCAGCAGCTTAGCCCGGGTCGGCACGGATACGCAGTATTTT,CASSLARVGTDTQYF
TRBD2,NA,TRBJ2-7,TRBV5-1,TGCGCCAGCAGCCTGCTCCCGCTAGCGGGAGGCTCCTACGAGCAGTACTTC,CASSLLPLAGGSYEQYF
NA,NA,TRBJ2-3,TRBV30,TGTGCCTGGAGTCTGCCGCGGTCAGATCAGTATTTT,CAWSLPRSDQYF
NA,NA,TRBJ1-5,TRBV19,TGTGCCAGTATTCCCACCATTGGGGGGGCGAGGCAGCCCCAGCATTTT,CASIPTIGGARQPQHF
NA,NA,TRBJ1-2,TRBV4-1,TGCGCCAGCAGCCAAGATTGGGAGTCGGGTGGCTACACCTTC,CASSQDWESGGYTF
TRBD1,NA,TRBJ1-1,TRBV5-1,TGCGCCAGCAGTCCGAGGACAGGAGCTTACACTGAAGCTTTCTTT,CASSPRTGAYTEAFF
TRBD1,NA,TRBJ2-4,TRBV7-9,TGTGCCAGCAGCTTGGGACAGGGGGCGGACATTCAGTACTTC,CASSLGQGADIQYF
NA,NA,TRBJ2-1,TRBV4-1,TGCGCCAGCAGCCACCCGAGCTCCTACAATGAGCAGTTCTTC,CASSHPSSYNEQFF
NA,NA,TRBJ2-2,TRBV28,TGTGCCAGCAGCCCCCAGGGTCCCGGGGAGCTGTTTTTT,CASSPQGPGELFF
TRBD1,NA,TRBJ2-3,TRBV6-5,TGTGCCAGCAGTTACTCGGGGACAGGGAGTCCAGATACGCAGTATTTT,CASSYSGTGSPDTQYF
NA,NA,TRBJ2-6,TRBV10-3,TGTGCCATCAGATCACAGGGCGCTGGGGCCAACGTCCTGACTTTC,CAIRSQGAGANVLTF
NA,once,TRBJ1-1,TRBV7-9,TGTGCCAGCAGACCAACAGAGAACACTGAAGCTTTCTTT,CASRPTENTEAFF
NA,NA,TRBJ1-1,TRBV19,TGTGCCAGTAGTAAGACGGGAATCCACACTGAAGCTTTCTTT,CASSKTGIHTEAFF
TRBD1,NA,TRBJ2-5,TRBV10-3,TGTGCCATCAGGGGGACAGGAGCCTCACAAGAGACCCAGTACTTC,CAIRGTGASQETQYF
NA,NA,TRBJ1-1,TRBV13,TGTGCCAGCAGCTCCCTTTTGGGGCAGCCACGGGCTGAAGCTTTCTTT,CASSSLLGQPRAEAFF